This T cell receptor beta chain came from a study of cytomegalovirus exposure and HLA in healthy donors. Regarding the study as a whole: A later analysis linked a missense variant in DCLRE1C to the trimming of TCR beta V and J genes.

The PCR contained 60 Vbeta and 13 Jbeta primers. Some clones are missing from TCRdb's copy, which holds only in-frame ones; the method was immunoSEQ multiplex PCR. The profile shows about 160,000 clones, roughly 76% of them singletons. Turning to this clone: The antigen is not known.

This sequence was found in a human donor in good health. The sample comprised PBMCs.

The CDR3 loop is CASSLAVRGYGYTF. The CDR3 DNA is TGTGCCAGCAGCTTAGCGGTCAGGGGGTATGGCTACACCTTC. The rearrangement joins TRBV7-6 to TRBJ1-2; TRBD1 aligns across 7 bases. Trimming at V came to 0 bases and at J to 5 bases, leaving 3 bases not matched to a gene. Germline V gene lookup returns CDR1 SGHVS and CDR2 FNYEAQ. This CDR3 has 14 amino acids.